This T cell receptor (beta chain) was recovered during a study of post-analysis software for immune sequencing data. On the study more broadly: Relapsing-remitting, secondary progressive and progressive-relapsing courses of multiple sclerosis were included.

Unique-molecular-identifier-tagged TCR beta cDNA libraries were used. The yield from roughly 1 to 10 million T cells was roughly 500,000 cDNA molecules in total. TCRdb independently ran MiXCR on the PCR reads; one entry per CDR3 protein. The repertoire holds approximately 360,000 distinct CDR3 sequences, with approximately 33% as singletons. Germline-derived CDR1 and CDR2 are SGHRS and YFSETQ. This CDR3 comprises 16 residues. Trimming removed 4 bases from V and 5 bases from J, with 21 bases in between. Study results and limitations: In patients, TRBV5-6, TRBV5-1 and TRBV20-1 belonged to five or six TRBV segments found more frequently than in controls. By F measure, samples from a shared preparation batch strongly co-clustered. A significant reduction in normalized Chao1 diversity was observed in multiple sclerosis patients versus controls.

This clonotype was counted only a few times. Its antigen is unidentified. The gene calls are TRBV5-1 and TRBJ1-1; maybe TRBD1 (6 bases). The source of this sequence is a girl between 10 and 17 years old with multiple sclerosis. Sequencing was performed on blood. CDR3 coding DNA: TGCGCCAGCAGCCTAGGAAGAACAGGGTATGGGACTGAAGCTTTCTTT. It codes for CASSLGRTGYGTEAFF.